These T cell receptor beta chains were read from a single sample in a study of T cell responses to AZD1222 COVID-19 vaccine. Measured with immunoSEQ multiplex PCR; TCRdb has only the in-frame clones, and not every one. This repertoire shows roughly 170,000 clones, about 91% found once; its top ten account for around 0.5%. The starting material was peripheral blood, obtained on day 0 of AZD1222 vaccination. The receptors shown here come from an adult in good health. Both conserved end residues are part of each CDR3. Each record gives: D gene, J gene, clone size, V gene, CDR3 DNA, CDR3 protein. The D gene is left open where the match is weak. The listing skips clone size in some rows; elsewhere it reads once, few, many or a size class.

D: .; J: TRBJ2-5; size: .; V: TRBV12-3/TRBV12-4; DNA: TGTGCCAGCAGTTTATGGGGCGAGACCCAGTACTTC; CDR3: CASSLWGETQYF
D: TRBD2; J: TRBJ2-5; size: .; V: TRBV16; DNA: TGTGCCAGCAGCCCCGGACTAGCTAGAGAGACCCAGTACTTC; CDR3: CASSPGLARETQYF
D: .; J: TRBJ1-1; size: .; V: TRBV11-2; DNA: TGTGCCAGCAGCTTAGACGCAGGATTGAACACTGAAGCTTTCTTT; CDR3: CASSLDAGLNTEAFF
D: .; J: TRBJ2-6; size: once; V: TRBV19; DNA: TGTGCCAGTAGTCCAGGGTCGGGACGCTCTGGGGCCAACGTCCTGACTTTC; CDR3: CASSPGSGRSGANVLTF
D: TRBD2; J: TRBJ2-7; size: .; V: TRBV7-8; DNA: TGTGCCAGCAGCTCCCTAGCGGGTGGTCGGGAGCAGTACTTC; CDR3: CASSSLAGGREQYF
D: TRBD1; J: TRBJ2-7; size: .; V: TRBV4-1; DNA: TGCGCCAGCAGCCAAGATTCGACAGGGGTCTACGAGCAGTACTTC; CDR3: CASSQDSTGVYEQYF
D: .; J: TRBJ1-1; size: .; V: TRBV10-2; DNA: TGCGCCAGCACAGGGCTTAAGGACACTGAAGCTTTCTTT; CDR3: CASTGLKDTEAFF
D: .; J: TRBJ2-5; size: .; V: TRBV19; DNA: TGTGCCAGTAGTTTGGGTCCACCCAAAGAGACCCAGTACTTC; CDR3: CASSLGPPKETQYF
D: .; J: TRBJ1-5; size: .; V: TRBV7-2; DNA: TGTGCCAGCAGCCCAGGGGAAGATAGCAATCAGCCCCAGCATTTT; CDR3: CASSPGEDSNQPQHF
D: .; J: TRBJ1-1; size: .; V: TRBV7-9; DNA: TGTGCCAGCAGCTCACGAGTCGCGGTGAACACTGAAGCTTTCTTT; CDR3: CASSSRVAVNTEAFF
D: TRBD1; J: TRBJ1-1; size: .; V: TRBV19; DNA: TGTGCCAGTAGTGACAGGGCCAGCACTGAAGCTTTCTTT; CDR3: CASSDRASTEAFF
D: .; J: TRBJ1-2; size: once; V: TRBV19; DNA: TGTGCCAGTAGTAAGCCCGGGGAGGGACTCCTCACCTATGGCTACACCTTC; CDR3: CASSKPGEGLLTYGYTF
D: .; J: TRBJ2-3; size: .; V: TRBV4-3; DNA: TGCGCCAGCAGCCAAGAGACGGGACCTAGCACAGATACGCAGTATTTT; CDR3: CASSQETGPSTDTQYF
D: TRBD1; J: TRBJ2-1; size: few; V: TRBV27; DNA: TGTGCTTTTCAAGACAGGGAATCGAGAAGCTCCTACAATGAGCAGTTCTTC; CDR3: CAFQDRESRSSYNEQFF
D: TRBD1; J: TRBJ1-6; size: .; V: TRBV19; DNA: TGTGCCAGTAGCCCTGGGGACAGGGCCTATAATTCACCCCTCCACTTT; CDR3: CASSPGDRAYNSPLHF
D: .; J: TRBJ2-1; size: .; V: TRBV10-3; DNA: TGTGCCATCAGTGAGTCGACGGACTATCAGAATGAGCAGTTCTTC; CDR3: CAISESTDYQNEQFF
D: TRBD2; J: TRBJ2-7; size: .; V: TRBV7-6; DNA: TGTGCCAGCAGCTTACCCCCGGGAGGAGGTTACGAGCAGTACTTC; CDR3: CASSLPPGGGYEQYF
D: .; J: TRBJ1-2; size: few; V: TRBV19; DNA: TGTGCCAGTAGTATAATGGATTGGCAGACTAACTATGGCTACACCTTC; CDR3: CASSIMDWQTNYGYTF
D: TRBD1; J: TRBJ2-7; size: .; V: TRBV30; DNA: TGTGCCTACCGGACAGGATTTACCGAGCAGTACTTC; CDR3: CAYRTGFTEQYF
D: TRBD2; J: TRBJ2-3; size: .; V: TRBV4-1; DNA: TGCGCCAGCAGCCAAGATGCTGTGAATAGCGGGGGGGAAGATACGCAGTATTTT; CDR3: CASSQDAVNSGGEDTQYF
D: .; J: TRBJ2-7; size: .; V: TRBV20-1; DNA: TGCAGTGCTAGTACCTCCCCCTACGAGCAGTACTTC; CDR3: CSASTSPYEQYF
D: .; J: TRBJ1-2; size: few; V: TRBV5-1; DNA: TGCGCCAGCAGCTTGGACGGGACACCCGTCTATGGCTACACCTTC; CDR3: CASSLDGTPVYGYTF
D: .; J: TRBJ2-1; size: .; V: TRBV2; DNA: TGTGCCAGCAGGGCGTCCTCGAGCTCCTACAATGAGCAGTTCTTC; CDR3: CASRASSSSYNEQFF
D: TRBD2; J: TRBJ2-7; size: .; V: TRBV27; DNA: TGTGCCAGCAGTAAGGAAAAGCGGGAGTTCTACGAGCAGTACTTC; CDR3: CASSKEKREFYEQYF
D: .; J: TRBJ1-4; size: .; V: TRBV6-5; DNA: TGTGCCAGCGGAAGGGGTGCTGAAAAACTGTTTTTT; CDR3: CASGRGAEKLFF
D: .; J: TRBJ2-6; size: .; V: TRBV19; DNA: TGTGCCAGTACCCTATCCACAGGGAGCGCACGTGTCCTGACTTTC; CDR3: CASTLSTGSARVLTF
D: TRBD1; J: TRBJ1-2; size: .; V: TRBV3-1/TRBV3-2; DNA: TGTGCCAGCAGCCATCTACTCCGGGACAGGGGGCGAGGCTACACCTTC; CDR3: CASSHLLRDRGRGYTF
D: .; J: TRBJ1-1; size: .; V: TRBV11-3; DNA: TGTGCCAGCAGCTTAAAATTGGGGTTTGAGGCTTTCTTT; CDR3: CASSLKLGFEAFF
D: .; J: TRBJ1-2; size: .; V: TRBV28; DNA: TGTGCCAGCAGTTGGGGGATTGGCTACACCTTC; CDR3: CASSWGIGYTF
D: .; J: TRBJ1-6; size: once; V: TRBV30; DNA: TGTGCCTGGAGAGCCCGGGGCGCGACGAATTCACCCCTCCACTTT; CDR3: CAWRARGATNSPLHF
D: .; J: TRBJ1-1; size: .; V: TRBV30; DNA: TGTGCCTGGACAGGGGCTAACATGAACACTGAAGCTTTCTTT; CDR3: CAWTGANMNTEAFF
D: .; J: TRBJ1-3; size: .; V: TRBV18; DNA: TGTGCCAGCTCACCATATGGGGGGACTGGAAACACCATATATTTT; CDR3: CASSPYGGTGNTIYF
D: .; J: TRBJ1-2; size: .; V: TRBV28; DNA: TGTGCCAGCAGTTTACCCCTTGTAAACTATGGCTACACCTTC; CDR3: CASSLPLVNYGYTF
D: .; J: TRBJ2-2; size: once; V: TRBV19; DNA: TGTGCCAGTAGTATAGCGTGGAACACCGGGGAGCTGTTTTTT; CDR3: CASSIAWNTGELFF
D: .; J: TRBJ1-2; size: .; V: TRBV5-1; DNA: TGCGCCAGCAGCTTGGATTCACGGACAGAAGGCTACACCTTC; CDR3: CASSLDSRTEGYTF
D: .; J: TRBJ2-5; size: .; V: TRBV5-1; DNA: TGCGCCAGCAGCTTGGCGGCGGGGGCGGGCGAGACCCAGTACTTC; CDR3: CASSLAAGAGETQYF
D: .; J: TRBJ2-7; size: .; V: TRBV10-2; DNA: TGCGCCAGCGGAACCTACGAGCAGTACTTC; CDR3: CASGTYEQYF
D: .; J: TRBJ1-5; size: once; V: TRBV18; DNA: TGTGCCAGCTCCCCTCGTAGGGATTATAGCAATCAGCCCCAGCATTTT; CDR3: CASSPRRDYSNQPQHF
D: TRBD2; J: TRBJ2-2; size: once; V: TRBV15; DNA: TGTGCCACGGCGGGTAGCGGGAGCTTGAACACCGGGGAGCTGTTTTTT; CDR3: CATAGSGSLNTGELFF
D: .; J: TRBJ2-3; size: once; V: TRBV7-6; DNA: TGTGCCAGCAGCGCCGGAGGGGGGACGGGTACAGATACGCAGTATTTT; CDR3: CASSAGGGTGTDTQYF
D: .; J: TRBJ2-2; size: .; V: TRBV27; DNA: TGTGCCAGCAGTCCGGGCGGCTCTTTTACCGGGGAGCTGTTTTTT; CDR3: CASSPGGSFTGELFF
D: TRBD2; J: TRBJ2-3; size: .; V: TRBV10-1; DNA: TGCGCCAGCAGCCTTGGACTAGCGGGAGATACGCAGTATTTT; CDR3: CASSLGLAGDTQYF
D: .; J: TRBJ1-2; size: few; V: TRBV3-1/TRBV3-2; DNA: TGTGCCAGCAGCACTCCTTCCGGGGGCTACACCTTC; CDR3: CASSTPSGGYTF
D: TRBD1; J: TRBJ1-6; size: few; V: TRBV7-8; DNA: TGTGCCAGCAGCCCGGACAGGGGTAATTCACCCCTCCACTTT; CDR3: CASSPDRGNSPLHF
D: TRBD1; J: TRBJ1-1; size: .; V: TRBV6-1; DNA: TGTGCCAGCAGTGAAGCTAGGGGGCACCAGAACACTGAAGCTTTCTTT; CDR3: CASSEARGHQNTEAFF